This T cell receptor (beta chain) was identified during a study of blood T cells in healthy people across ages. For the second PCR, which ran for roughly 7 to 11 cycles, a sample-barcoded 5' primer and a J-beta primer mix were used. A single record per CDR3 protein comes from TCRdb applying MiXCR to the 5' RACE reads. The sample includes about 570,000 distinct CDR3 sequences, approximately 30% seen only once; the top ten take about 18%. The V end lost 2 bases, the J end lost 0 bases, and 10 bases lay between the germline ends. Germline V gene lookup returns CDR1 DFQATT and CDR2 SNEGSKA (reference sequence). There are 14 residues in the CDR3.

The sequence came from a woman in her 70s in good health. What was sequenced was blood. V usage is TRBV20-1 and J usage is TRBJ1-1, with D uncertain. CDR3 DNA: TGCAGTGCTAGATTGGGTTCCCTGAACACTGAAGCTTTCTTT. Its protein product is CSARLGSLNTEAFF.